The TCR beta chain described here comes from a study of graft-versus-host responses after intestinal transplantation. Whole-study context: Transplant recipients had multivisceral, liver-intestinal, or isolated intestinal grafts. The recipients all started with anti-thymocyte globulin induction and then took tacrolimus and steroids for around 3 years.

Study findings and constraints: Recipient marrow harbored GvH clones, some of which surfaced first in ileum or blood. The highest levels of circulating GvH clones went along with early declines in HvG clones after transplant.

Plates contained about 200,000 CFSE-labeled responder cells and about 200,000 irradiated, violet-dye-labeled stimulator cells. Assay: immunoSEQ multiplex PCR; the TCRdb copy retains only in-frame clones and omits some. The sample carries roughly 5,000 clones, approximately 30% recorded once. Trimming took off 4 bases at V and 3 bases at J, with 12 bases between the two ends. Germline-derived CDR1 and CDR2 are MGHRA and YSYEKL. This CDR3 has 14 amino acids. The sequence was obtained from a human patient who received an intestinal transplant. V and J are TRBV4-1 and TRBJ1-1, with D possibly matching TRBD1 (5 bases). The sequences come from alloreactive CD8+ T cells from a mixed lymphocyte reaction culture, collected before intestinal transplant. The subset: CFSE-low proliferating T cells sorted from approximately six-day pre-transplant mixed lymphocyte reaction (GvH or HvG direction). This chain's CDR3 is CASSLGAGDTEAFF. CDR3 nucleotides: TGCGCCAGCAGCCTCGGGGCGGGTGACACTGAAGCTTTCTTT.